This T cell receptor (beta chain) was recovered during a study of OX40 agonist ivuxolimab in advanced cancers. About the full investigation: Ivuxolimab was an agonistic, fully human IgG2 monoclonal antibody directed against OX40 (CD134), a costimulatory receptor. Intravenous ivuxolimab was administered to patients every 2 weeks at six dose levels: 0.01, 0.1, 0.3, 1.5, 3 and 10 mg/kg. Of the approximately 54 dose-escalation patients, hepatocellular carcinoma was present in around 20, melanoma in about 15, renal cell carcinoma in 9 and head and neck cancer in 9. In the dose-escalation cohort, around four fifths of patients were male, and the mean age was 60 years with a range of roughly 23 to 79. Prior anti-PD-1, anti-PD-L1 or anti-CTLA-4 therapy was permitted, and 40% to 50% of dose-escalation patients had received checkpoint inhibitors. Partial responses occurred in three dose-escalation patients: two with cutaneous melanoma and one with hepatocellular carcinoma. The purpose of peripheral TCRbeta sequencing was to test whether ivuxolimab changed TCR sequence diversity and led to clonal T-cell expansion. The paper describes the monotherapy dose-escalation part (N ≈ 51 patients) of the phase I trial of ivuxolimab.

Remarks on this clone: Its recognized antigen is unknown. It has no much larger one-base neighbor in the sample; base qualities were not kept.

The CDR3 contains 16 residues, cysteine and phenylalanine counted. Just CDR3 DNA is preserved here, 48 bases in frame from base 1. V loses 4 bases at its end and J loses 2 bases; junction bases beyond the gene matches: 8. CDR1 and CDR2 were assigned from the germline V gene as SGHTA and FQGNSA. Genomic DNA was isolated from the sorted cells so that the TCRbeta CDR3 region could be sequenced. TCRbeta CDR3 regions were sequenced using the immunoSEQ Assay. Not all clones reach the TCRdb copy of this immuneACCESS table, which keeps in-frame sequences only. Checked studies attribute under half of the gap to unresolved V genes and leave the rest unexplained. The sample includes approximately 39,000 clones, with 80% to 90% observed a single time. 20% to 25% of the sample is taken by the ten largest. Summary of the overall study and its limitations: Which antigens the clonally expanded peripheral T cells were specific for was not determined. On average, CD8+ T cells showed more expanded clones than CD4+ T cells after ivuxolimab. Clonal expansion of both CD4+ and CD8+ blood T cells was observed from baseline to week 6 at doses 0.1 to 3.0 mg/kg. In the 0.1-3.0 mg/kg groups, partial responders had among the lowest normalized peripheral clonal expansion, particularly in CD8+ T cells. Low levels of normalized T-cell clonal expansion were also seen in some patients who did not respond.

The trial excluded patients who had a history of autoimmune disease or who were on systemic immunosuppression. Peripheral blood for TCR sequencing was collected from all dose cohorts at baseline, on cycle 4 day 1, and on cycle 7 day 1. Samples came from an open-label, multicenter, first-in-human phase I dose-escalation trial of ivuxolimab. The trial enrolled adults with locally advanced or metastatic head and neck squamous cell, hepatocellular, melanoma or renal cell carcinoma. Before TCR sequencing, CD4+ and CD8+ T cells were separately sorted from peripheral blood. This clonotype originated in an adult with an advanced solid tumor such as melanoma, head and neck, liver or kidney cancer. The V gene is TRBV7-2 and the J gene is TRBJ2-3; TRBD2 agrees with 8 junctional bases. The source material was CD4+ or CD8+ T cells sorted from blood, sampled in a trial of the OX40 agonist ivuxolimab. The nucleotide sequence reads as follows: TGTGCCAGCAGCTCCCGCAGCGGGAGACACACAGATACGCAGTATTTT. It specifies CASSSRSGRHTDTQYF.